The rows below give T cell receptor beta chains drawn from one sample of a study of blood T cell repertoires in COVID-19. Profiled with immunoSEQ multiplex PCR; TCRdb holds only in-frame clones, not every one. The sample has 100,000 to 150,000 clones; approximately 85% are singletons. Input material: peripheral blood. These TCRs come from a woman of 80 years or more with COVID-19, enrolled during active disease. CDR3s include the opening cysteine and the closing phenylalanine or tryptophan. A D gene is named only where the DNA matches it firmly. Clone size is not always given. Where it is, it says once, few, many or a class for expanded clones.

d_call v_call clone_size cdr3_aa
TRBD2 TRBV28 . CASSSVRDYPTDTQYF
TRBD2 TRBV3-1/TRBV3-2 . CASSQTSGGTGELFF
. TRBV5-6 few CASSLSQVSPLHF
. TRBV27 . CASSSGGTQETQYF
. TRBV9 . CASSARDGRGDTQYF
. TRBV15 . CATSREASYGYTF
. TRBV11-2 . CASSLIPAPGGNSPLHF
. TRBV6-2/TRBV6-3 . CASSSDSPHFPYEQYF
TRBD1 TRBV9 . CASSAGGQGAKTQYF
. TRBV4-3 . CASSQEVGGYSSYEQYF
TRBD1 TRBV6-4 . CASSRQGGANEKLFF
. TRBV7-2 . CASSLTGQNQPQHF
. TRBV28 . CASSPWASPLHF
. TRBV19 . CASSKNEGGIEAFF
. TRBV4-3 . CASSQDWHRVDQPQHF
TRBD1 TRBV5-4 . CASSPGTEMNTEAFF
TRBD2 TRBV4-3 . CASSQSGTSSTGELFF
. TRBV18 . CASSPTRPGTASYEQYF
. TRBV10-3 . CAISEFTSRDGELFF
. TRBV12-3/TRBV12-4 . CASAKDGGGYTF
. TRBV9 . CASSARDINQPQHF
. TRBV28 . CASSHAWEELFF
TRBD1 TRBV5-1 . CASSPDREVNSPLHF
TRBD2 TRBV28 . CASSRGSGGTDTQYF
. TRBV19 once CASSLPGDTEAFF